This T cell receptor beta chain was observed in a study of blood T cell repertoires in COVID-19. Study-wide context: Specimens from acute and convalescent COVID-19 originated in the United States, Italy and Spain.

Profiled with immunoSEQ multiplex PCR; TCRdb holds only in-frame clones, not every one. The table has 270,000 or so clones, around four fifths seen once. This CDR3 is 17 amino acids long. Germline CDR1 reads MDHEN; CDR2 reads SYDVKM. Germline trimming cut 4 bases from V and 1 base from J; bases unmatched to any gene: 12. The sequencing sample was made of peripheral blood. The source is a woman in her forties or fifties who had recovered from COVID-19. The chain employs TRBV28 and TRBJ1-2; 7 positions match TRBD1. The CDR3 nucleotides are TGTGCCAGCAGTTCTCAGGGGGTGGGGTGGCTTAACTATGGCTACACCTTC. It encodes CASSSQGVGWLNYGYTF.